These 27 T cell receptor beta chains originate from one sample sequenced in a study of T cell responses to AZD1222 COVID-19 vaccine (dated by TCRdb to about 2021). What the time point label conveys for this sample: baseline before first vaccination. The library came from the immunoSEQ multiplex PCR assay. Not all clones reach the TCRdb copy of this immuneACCESS table, which keeps in-frame sequences only. Checked studies attribute under half of the gap to unresolved V genes and leave the rest unexplained. Recorded for this sample are about 140,000 clones; approximately 91% of them occurred a single time. 4% to 5% of the sample is taken by the ten largest. The starting material was peripheral blood, obtained on day 0 of AZD1222 vaccination. These receptors were obtained from an adult in good health.

The chain links TRBV5-1 to TRBJ1-4, with a tentative D call TRBD1 (5 bases). The CDR3 runs to 14 residues. V lost 0 bases and J lost 6, with 9 bases in between. Germline V CDR1 and CDR2: SGHRS, YFSETQ. The CDR3 is CASSLAAGDEKLFF. The DNA of the CDR3 is TGCGCCAGCAGCTTGGCCGCGGGGGATGAAAAACTGTTTTTT. The full variable domain, with the rest looked up from reference TRBV5-1 and TRBJ1-4, is KAGVTQTPRYLIKTRGQQVTLSCSPISGHRSVSWYQQTPGQGLQFLFEYFSETQRNKGNFPGRFSGRQFSNSRSEMNVSTLELGDSALYLCASSLAAGDEKLFFGSGTQLSVL.

This sequence joins TRBV5-1 and TRBJ1-3; D remains ambiguous. There are 14 residues in the CDR3. V lost 1 base to trimming and J lost 1 base, with 6 bases between them. The germline gives CDR1 SGHRS, CDR2 YFSETQ. The CDR3 loop is CASSLTQSGNTIYF. CDR3 coding DNA: TGCGCCAGCAGCTTGACCCAATCTGGAAACACCATATATTTT.

The J gene is TRBJ2-5, the V gene TRBV21-1; whether TRBD2, the table's D call, matches the DNA was not checked. TRBV21-1 is assigned pseudogene status. The CDR3 extends over 12 amino acids. CDR3 amino acids: CANRGDGVTQYF. Written as DNA, the CDR3 is TGTGCCAACCGGGGGGATGGCGTGACCCAGTACTTC.

The J gene is TRBJ2-5, the V gene TRBV6-5; TRBD1 aligns across 9 bases. The ends lost 5 bases at V and 2 bases at J; junction bases unmatched: 3. Per germline, CDR1 MNHEY and CDR2 SVGAGI. The CDR3 sequence is 14 residues long. The chain's CDR3 is CASSTDRGQETQYF. CDR3 nucleotide sequence: TGTGCCAGCAGTACAGACAGGGGGCAAGAGACCCAGTACTTC.

The sample holds a few counts of this clone. V is TRBV27 and J is TRBJ2-7; D perhaps matches TRBD1 (5 bases). This CDR3 is built from 13 residues. The V gene lost 0 bases and the J gene lost 4 bases, with 7 bases spanning the gap. Germline-derived CDR1 and CDR2 are MNHEY and SMNVEV (reference sequence). The DNA for the CDR3 is TGTGCCAGCAGTTTATCCGACAGTTACGAGCAGTACTTC. Amino acid sequence: CASSLSDSYEQYF.

V gene TRBV2 combines with J gene TRBJ2-3; D is ambiguous. V shed 6 bases and J shed 2 bases, with 6 bases lying between them. Germline V lookup: CDR1 SNHLY, CDR2 FYNNEI. This CDR3 has 12 amino acids. The CDR3 loop is CASRTDTDTQYF. The CDR3 nucleotides read TGTGCCAGCAGGACCGACACAGATACGCAGTATTTT. Using reference TRBV2 and TRBJ2-3 for the parts outside the CDR3, the full variable domain is EPEVTQTPSHQVTQMGQEVILRCVPISNHLYFYWYRQILGQKVEFLVSFYNNEISEKSEIFDDQFSVERPDGSNFTLKIRSTKLEDSAMYFCASRTDTDTQYFGPGTRLTVL.

The chain has TRBV6-5 and TRBJ1-6; D gene uncertain. CDR3 size: 13 residues. V dropped 4 bases and J dropped 10 bases, with 11 bases sitting between them. Germline CDR1 and CDR2: MNHEY and SVGAGI. The CDR3 bases are TGTGCCAGCAGTTCTCCGCCCGGGTCACCCCTCCACTTT. Its translation is CASSSPPGSPLHF.

This chain links TRBV7-8 with TRBJ2-7; D ambiguous. V lost 2 bases and J 3 bases, leaving 2 bases between the germline ends. The length of the CDR3 is 11 residues. CDR1 is SGHVS, CDR2 FQNEAQ, per germline. The CDR3 here is CASSLNYEQYF. Here the CDR3 DNA reads TGTGCCAGCAGCTTAAACTACGAGCAGTACTTC. The full variable domain, its missing parts supplied by reference TRBV7-8 and TRBJ2-7, is GAGVSQSPRYKVAKRGQDVALRCDPISGHVSLFWYQQALGQGPEFLTYFQNEAQLDKSGLPSDRFFAERPEGSVSTLKIQRTQQEDSAVYLCASSLNYEQYFGPGTRLTVT.

As regards this clone: One end of the junction does not line up with germline, which may come from a read error. The chain couples TRBV6-1 to TRBJ1-5, with D perhaps TRBD1 (5 bases). This CDR3 has 19 amino acids. Per the germline V gene, CDR1 is MNHNS and CDR2 is SASEGT. The CDR3 DNA sequence: TGTGCCAGCAGAGAAGGAGGCCGAGGGGCTGCTTATAGCAATCAGCCCCAGCATTTT. Translating it yields CASREGGRGAAYSNQPQHF.

This chain links TRBV11-2 with TRBJ2-1, with TRBD1 as a possible D gene (5 bases). CDR3 size: 16 residues. Trimming removed 5 bases at V and 0 bases at J, with 14 bases between. In germline, CDR1 is SGHAT, CDR2 FQNNGV. The DNA for the CDR3 is TGTGCCAGCAGCCACCGAGGACATAGCTCCTACAATGAGCAGTTCTTC. Its translation: CASSHRGHSSYNEQFF.

The V and J genes are TRBV27 and TRBJ2-7; 14 nucleotides line up with TRBD2. The trim removed 5 bases at V and 4 bases at J, leaving 13 bases unmatched. The CDR3 runs to 18 residues. Germline values: CDR1 MNHEY, CDR2 SMNVEV (reference sequence). CDR3 nucleotides: TGTGCCAGCAGTACCCAGTTTGGACTAGCGGGGGGATTTTACGAGCAGTACTTC. Translation gives CASSTQFGLAGGFYEQYF.

The chain combines TRBV5-4 with TRBJ1-1; no clear D gene. The CDR3 spans 14 residues. Trimming removed 2 bases at V and 1 base at J, with 9 bases between. Germline CDR1 reads SGHNT; CDR2 reads YYREEE (reference sequence). The CDR3 nucleotides read TGTGCCAGCAGCTTACCCGACTGGAACACTGAAGCTTTCTTT. This codes for CASSLPDWNTEAFF.

The chain joins TRBV13 to TRBJ1-2; TRBD1 might be the D (5 bases). There are 12 residues in the CDR3. The germline V gene has CDR1 PRHDT and CDR2 FYEKMQ (reference sequence). The V end lost 2 bases, the J end lost 8 bases, and 9 bases lay between the germline ends. CDR3 DNA: TGTGCCAGCAGCTTAAGGGACGTAGGCTACACCTTC. Its protein is CASSLRDVGYTF.

This chain links TRBV27 with TRBJ2-3; D remains unclear. This CDR3 comprises 17 residues. The V gene lost 3 bases and the J gene lost 3 bases, with 19 bases spanning the gap. Germline CDR1 and CDR2: MNHEY and SMNVEV (reference sequence). The CDR3 spells CASSLGLVGPSTDTQYF. The CDR3 DNA is TGTGCCAGCAGTTTGGGCCTTGTTGGACCTTCGACAGATACGCAGTATTTT.

This chain joins TRBV2 and TRBJ1-5; 9 nucleotides line up with TRBD1. The junction had 7 bases not matched to a gene; V was cut back by 4 bases and J by 6 bases. The CDR3 spans 15 residues. Germline CDR1 and CDR2: SNHLY and FYNNEI. CDR3 sequence (DNA): TGTGCCAGCAGTGCGGGACAGGGTAGAGGTCAGCCCCAGCATTTT. Its translation: CASSAGQGRGQPQHF.

This chain connects TRBV2 to TRBJ2-2, with 7 bases fitting TRBD2. There are 16 residues in the CDR3. Germline V CDR1 and CDR2: SNHLY, FYNNEI. After removal of 6 bases from V and 2 bases from J, the junction contained 9 bases not matched to a gene. CDR3 nucleotides: TGTGCCAGCAGCGGGGGGAGGGCCGCAAACACCGGGGAGCTGTTTTTT. This gives the protein CASSGGRAANTGELFF.

The J gene is TRBJ2-1, the V gene TRBV19; 10 nucleotides match TRBD2. Trimming at V came to 4 bases and at J to 6 bases, leaving 3 bases not matched to a gene. The CDR3 loop spans 14 amino acids. Germline V gives CDR1 LNHDA, CDR2 SQIVND (reference sequence). The CDR3, as DNA: TGTGCCAGTAGTAAGCGGGAGGGCCTCAATGAGCAGTTCTTC. It encodes CASSKREGLNEQFF.

J is TRBJ1-1 and V is TRBV18; 12 positions match TRBD1. The ends lost 1 base at V and 5 bases at J; junction bases unmatched: 5. The CDR3 runs to 16 residues. Per the germline V gene, CDR1 is KGHSH and CDR2 is LQKENI. The CDR3 nucleotides read TGTGCCAGCTCACCACTGGGACAGGGGGCGGGTACTGAAGCTTTCTTT. Translation gives CASSPLGQGAGTEAFF.

The rearrangement joins TRBV27 to TRBJ1-5; no clear D. CDR1 is MNHEY, CDR2 SMNVEV, per germline (reference sequence). This CDR3 is 14 amino acids long. V lost 2 bases and J 5 bases, leaving 10 bases between the germline ends. Here the CDR3 reads CASSLTRAHQPQHF. For the CDR3, the DNA is TGTGCCAGCAGTTTAACCCGTGCCCATCAGCCCCAGCATTTT.

The chain uses TRBV9 and TRBJ2-3; D unclear. Trimming removed 3 bases at V and 5 bases at J, with 7 bases between. The V gene's germline CDR1 is SGDLS and CDR2 YYNGEE. The CDR3 loop spans 12 amino acids. CDR3 DNA sequence: TGTGCCAGCAGCGCCCTGGGAGATACGCAGTATTTT. It specifies CASSALGDTQYF.

The gene calls are TRBV12-3 or TRBV12-4 and TRBJ1-1; D ambiguous. The CDR3 covers 13 residues. With 2 bases removed from V and 1 base from J, the gap between germline ends came to 5 bases. CDR3 coding DNA: TGTGCCAGCAGTTTATGGGAGAACACTGAAGCTTTCTTT. This encodes CASSLWENTEAFF.

The genes are TRBV12-3 or TRBV12-4 and TRBJ2-7; D not resolved. This CDR3 is built from 11 residues. V lost 3 bases and J lost 4, with 4 bases in between. CDR3 coding DNA: TGTGCCAGCAGTTTTTCATACGAGCAGTACTTC. It translates to CASSFSYEQYF.

This clone appeared a single time. The rearrangement uses TRBV5-6 and TRBJ2-7; possible D gene TRBD1, 5 bases. The CDR3 runs 15 residues. V was trimmed by 0 bases and J by 6 bases, leaving 16 bases between them. Germline loops: CDR1 SGHDT, CDR2 YYEEEE. The CDR3 region is CASSLDFRQGAEQYF. As DNA, the CDR3 is TGTGCCAGCAGCTTGGATTTCCGGCAGGGCGCCGAGCAGTACTTC.

This sequence joins TRBV7-9 and TRBJ1-1, with 7 positions matching TRBD1. Unmatched junction bases numbered 8, after V lost 5 bases and J lost 5 bases. The CDR3 totals 14 residues. The germline V gene encodes CDR1 SEHNR and CDR2 FQNEAQ (reference sequence). The CDR3 DNA follows: TGTGCCAGCAGCCGAGTGACAGGGATGACTGAAGCTTTCTTT. Translation: CASSRVTGMTEAFF.

The chain combines TRBV29-1 with TRBJ1-1; D gene unclear. This CDR3 is built from 12 residues. The V gene lost 4 bases and the J gene lost 5 bases, with 11 bases spanning the gap. CDR1 and CDR2 (germline): SQVTM, ANQGSEA. CDR3 DNA sequence: TGCAGCGTTGTAGGCGCGGGGACTGAAGCTTTCTTT. The encoded protein is CSVVGAGTEAFF.

The gene calls are TRBV2 and TRBJ1-5; D might be TRBD1 (5 bases). V lost 8 bases to trimming and J lost 2 bases, with 10 bases between them. The germline gives CDR1 SNHLY, CDR2 FYNNEI. The CDR3 loop spans 13 amino acids. CDR3 coding DNA: TGTGCCAGCGGGGGGGAAGGCAATCAGCCCCAGCATTTT. It codes for CASGGEGNQPQHF.

As concerns this clone: Sequence at one end of the junction differs from germline and may be a read error. V is TRBV14 and J is TRBJ2-1; 12 bases map to TRBD1. This CDR3 has 16 residues. Germline-derived CDR1 and CDR2 are SGHDN and FVKESK. The CDR3 DNA follows: TGTGCCAGCAGCCCAACCGGGACAGGGGGCTACTATGAGCAGTTCTTC. The encoded protein is CASSPTGTGGYYEQFF.